This T cell receptor (beta chain) was captured by sequencing in a study of blood T cell repertoires in COVID-19. With V trimmed by 2 bases and J by 5 bases, 6 bases remained unmatched. The CDR3 covers 16 residues. Germline loops: CDR1 SGHNT, CDR2 YYREEE (reference sequence). TCRdb's copy holds only in-frame clones and misses some; the assay was immunoSEQ multiplex PCR. This sample has 250,000 or so clones, with 80% to 90% found just once. The rearrangement links TRBV5-4 to TRBJ2-1; TRBD2 agrees at 11 bases. Sequences were obtained from peripheral blood. The source is a man older than 75 with acute or convalescent COVID-19. CDR3 loop: CASSFGLAGGDNEQFF. The CDR3, as DNA: TGTGCCAGCAGCTTCGGGCTAGCGGGAGGTGACAATGAGCAGTTCTTC.